This T cell receptor (beta chain) appears in the sequencing data of a study of blood T cell repertoires in COVID-19. On the study more broadly: Sample material is recorded as cDNA or gDNA derived from T cells, B-cell-depleted T cells, or PBMCs.

V dropped 6 bases and J dropped 3 bases, with 12 bases sitting between them. Germline assignment: CDR1 MNHEY and CDR2 SVGAGI. CDR3 length: 14 residues. Authors' methods: Nucleated cell counts were estimated from reference gene primer amplification. Sequencing was performed with immunoSEQ multiplex PCR; in TCRdb, only in-frame clones are kept and a portion is missing. V and J calls and clone size follow that table, whereas D and trimming were derived from the DNA. Among some 64,000 clones listed, roughly 80% were seen once. The V gene is TRBV6-5, the J gene TRBJ2-4; a possible D gene is TRBD1 (6 bases). This receptor was identified in a man aged 55 to 70 with acute or convalescent COVID-19. The sequencing input was peripheral blood. The CDR3 spells CASRTGRDKNIQYF. CDR3 sequence (DNA): TGTGCCAGCAGAACAGGGAGAGACAAAAACATTCAGTACTTC.